This T cell receptor (beta chain) stems from a study of cytomegalovirus exposure and HLA in healthy donors. Concerning this clone: Its antigen is undetermined.

Vbeta (60) and Jbeta (13) primers were used in the PCR. Sequencing used immunoSEQ multiplex PCR; TCRdb keeps in-frame clones, though not all of them. Of 130,000 to 150,000 clones in the sample, 70% to 85% were seen once. The CDR3 is made up of 15 amino acids. Between the trimmed V and J ends, which lost 2 bases and 6 bases, there was a span of 14 bases. Germline assignment: CDR1 SNHLY and CDR2 FYNNEI. Study-wide findings and caveats: As was reported, the classifier diagnosed cytomegalovirus status with high specificity and sensitivity. Differences between HLA loci emerged in a later analysis of TCR association rates, with DRB1 most and HLA-C fewest.

The sequenced material came from PBMCs. The chain is built from TRBV2 and TRBJ2-1, with TRBD2 as a possible D gene (6 bases). The clonotype comes from a woman aged 60 to 75 in good health and CMV-seropositive. The CDR3 reads CASSEFSGRFNEQFF. The CDR3 coding sequence is TGTGCCAGCAGTGAATTTAGCGGACGGTTCAATGAGCAGTTCTTC.